Shown below are 8 T cell receptor beta chains from a single sample sequenced in a study of cytomegalovirus exposure and HLA in healthy donors. PCR was performed using 60 Vbeta and 13 Jbeta primers. TCRdb keeps only in-frame clones here, not all; method: immunoSEQ multiplex PCR. The data hold some 85,000 clones, with about 78% observed a single time. The sample taken for sequencing was PBMCs. The receptors originated from a man aged 18 to 35 in good health and CMV-seropositive.

The chain joins TRBV4-1 to TRBJ1-1; D is ambiguous. The V end was cut by 1 base, the J end by 3 bases, with 15 bases between. The CDR3 extends over 16 amino acids. Germline CDR1 is MGHRA and CDR2 is YSYEKL. The CDR3 is CASSQASANAYTEAFF. The CDR3 bases are TGCGCCAGCAGCCAAGCTTCTGCGAACGCCTACACTGAAGCTTTCTTT.

The V call is TRBV6-1, the J call TRBJ2-7; possibly TRBD2 for D (6 bases). The CDR3 has 13 amino acids. Trimming left V 5 bases short and J 6 bases short, with 14 bases between. Germline CDR1 is MNHNS and CDR2 is SASEGT. The CDR3 nucleotides are TGTGCCAGCAGTATACCGGGAGTAGCCGAGCAGTACTTC. Translated, it gives CASSIPGVAEQYF.

This chain connects TRBV4-1 to TRBJ2-7, with a possible D match to TRBD2 (6 bases). CDR1 MGHRA and CDR2 YSYEKL come from the germline V gene. The CDR3 is made up of 15 amino acids. The V end was cut by 4 bases, the J end by 0 bases, with 13 bases between. CDR3 loop: CASSLGAGPSYEQYF. The CDR3, as DNA: TGCGCCAGCAGCCTGGGTGCGGGACCCTCCTACGAGCAGTACTTC.

This clone has more than one count but fewer than ten. The rearrangement uses TRBV28 and TRBJ2-7; TRBD1 aligns across 9 bases. The CDR3 is 13 residues long. Germline V gene data show CDR1 as MDHEN and CDR2 as SYDVKM. V lost 6 bases and J lost 6; bases outside the gene matches: 6. As DNA, the CDR3 is TGTGCCAGCAGACGACAGGGGGGCTTCGAGCAGTACTTC. Translating gives CASRRQGGFEQYF.

V and J are TRBV25-1 and TRBJ2-2; a possible D gene is TRBD1 (6 bases). In germline, CDR1 is MGHDK, CDR2 SYGVNS. V shed 2 bases and J shed 4 bases, with 17 bases lying between them. The CDR3 has 17 amino acids. The CDR3 loop is CASSELRQVEATGELFF. CDR3 in DNA: TGTGCCAGCAGTGAACTACGACAGGTGGAGGCCACCGGGGAGCTGTTTTTT.

The rearrangement uses TRBV10-2 and TRBJ2-1, with 7 bases that match TRBD2. Germline lookup yields CDR1 WSHSY and CDR2 SAAADI. The V and J ends lost 4 bases and 7 bases, in that order; junction bases with no gene match: 7. The CDR3 is 14 amino acids. This CDR3 reads CASSARRGGNEQFF. The CDR3 DNA reads as TGCGCCAGCAGTGCAAGGCGGGGAGGGAATGAGCAGTTCTTC.

This chain joins TRBV6-1 and TRBJ1-5; 9 bases align to TRBD1. The CDR3 totals 14 residues. In germline, CDR1 is MNHNS, CDR2 SASEGT. The trim removed 8 bases at V and 9 bases at J, leaving 11 bases unmatched. The CDR3 sequence: CASDSRDREGPQHF. CDR3 bases: TGTGCCAGCGACTCCAGGGACAGGGAAGGGCCCCAGCATTTT.

The sample holds a few counts of this clone. This sequence joins TRBV7-8 and TRBJ2-7; TRBD1 matches 7 bases. Unmatched junction bases numbered 10, after V lost 5 bases and J lost 3 bases. The germline gives CDR1 SGHVS, CDR2 FQNEAQ. This CDR3 has 15 amino acids. CDR3 bases: TGTGCCAGCAGCCCATCGGACAGGAAAGTCTACGAGCAGTACTTC. It yields the protein CASSPSDRKVYEQYF.